This is a list of T cell receptor beta chains from one sample in a study of blood T cell repertoires in COVID-19. Assay used: immunoSEQ multiplex PCR; TCRdb lists only in-frame clones, some missing. This table holds around 300,000 clones, around 90% found once. Sample: peripheral blood. Receptor source: a woman under 40 with COVID-19, enrolled during active disease. Each CDR3 is given with its conserved first and last residue. D genes are given only for firm matches. Clone size, where shown, is once, few, many, or a class for clones that have expanded.

j_gene	d_gene	abundance	v_gene	CDR3nt	CDR3aa
TRBJ1-2	-	-	TRBV28	TGTGCCAGCACTGTGACCGGGAGCTCCATGAACTATGGCTACACCTTC	CASTVTGSSMNYGYTF
TRBJ1-4	TRBD1	-	TRBV6-6	TGTGCCAGCAGTTACGGGACAGGGGACGAAAAACTGTTTTTT	CASSYGTGDEKLFF
TRBJ2-5	-	-	TRBV15	TGTGCCACCAGCGTCAGCGGAAGCGAGGAGACCCAGTACTTC	CATSVSGSEETQYF
TRBJ2-7	-	once	TRBV28	TGTACCAGCAGTTTAGGACAGTCCTACGAGCAGTACTTC	CTSSLGQSYEQYF
TRBJ1-1	-	-	TRBV6-5	TGTGCCAGCAGTTACAATGGGGAGGGGAACACTGAAGCTTTCTTT	CASSYNGEGNTEAFF
TRBJ2-1	TRBD2	-	TRBV9	TGTGCCAGCAGCGCCAGAGAGGCCCGCGGACTAGGAGGCAATGAGCAGTTCTTC	CASSAREARGLGGNEQFF
TRBJ2-1	TRBD2	-	TRBV11-3	TGTGCCAGCAGCACTAGCGGGAGTGTCTACAATGAGCAGTTCTTC	CASSTSGSVYNEQFF
TRBJ2-7	TRBD2	once	TRBV30	TGTGCCGCCTGGCGGGGGACCTACGAGCAGTACTTC	CAAWRGTYEQYF
TRBJ1-4	TRBD1	-	TRBV13	TGTGCCAGCAGCTCGGGGATGGGGACAGCCCCTAATGAAAAACTGTTTTTT	CASSSGMGTAPNEKLFF
TRBJ1-5	-	-	TRBV20-1	TGCAGTGCTAGTAGTGGGACATTCGATCGGCCCCAGCATTTT	CSASSGTFDRPQHF
TRBJ2-5	TRBD1	-	TRBV5-1	TGCGCCAGCAGCTTGGGGGACAGTTTCCAAGAGACCCAGTACTTC	CASSLGDSFQETQYF
TRBJ2-3	TRBD2	-	TRBV5-1	TGCGCCAGCAGCTTGGTGGGACTAGCGGGAGAAAGGGATACGCAGTATTTT	CASSLVGLAGERDTQYF
TRBJ1-1	-	-	TRBV19	TGTGCCAGTAGGCGGGATTTGGGGAACACTGAAGCTTTCTTT	CASRRDLGNTEAFF
TRBJ1-1	-	few	TRBV7-8	TGTGCCAGCAGCCCTAGCTCTGGGCAAATGAACACTGAAGCTTTCTTT	CASSPSSGQMNTEAFF
TRBJ1-2	-	once	TRBV24-1	TGTGCCACCAGTGATTTGACTCATAACTATGGCTACACCTTC	CATSDLTHNYGYTF
TRBJ2-5	-	-	TRBV19	TGTGCCAGTAGTCCTGGCGGAGCTGGGACCCAGTACTTC	CASSPGGAGTQYF
TRBJ2-1	-	-	TRBV7-9	TGTGCCAGCAGCCGCGCCCGGGAAGGGTCCAATGAGCAGTTCTTC	CASSRAREGSNEQFF
TRBJ2-7	-	-	TRBV6-6	TGTGCCAGCAGTTACCGTGGCAGGGGCAACGAGCAGTACTTC	CASSYRGRGNEQYF
TRBJ1-1	-	-	TRBV2	TGTGCCAGCAGTGGGGGAGAGGACACTGAAGCTTTCTTT	CASSGGEDTEAFF
TRBJ2-6	-	-	TRBV11-2	TGTGCCAGCAGCTTAGTATTGGGGGCCAACGTCCTGACTTTC	CASSLVLGANVLTF
TRBJ1-2	-	-	TRBV7-9	TGTGCCAGCAGCCCGCAGGATGGCTACACCTTC	CASSPQDGYTF
TRBJ2-5	-	-	TRBV5-8	TGTGCCAGCAGCGCATTAGGAGGGGGGCGGGAGAGCAAGACCCAGTACTTC	CASSALGGGRESKTQYF
TRBJ1-1	-	-	TRBV7-8	TGTGCCAGCAGCTTAGGGGAGAGGACTGAAGCTTTCTTT	CASSLGERTEAFF
TRBJ2-5	-	-	TRBV7-2	TGTGCCAGCAGCTTCCAGAACCAAGAGACCCAGTACTTC	CASSFQNQETQYF
TRBJ2-5	TRBD1	once	TRBV28	TGTGCCAGCAACACGGACAGGGAAGAGACCCAGTACTTC	CASNTDREETQYF
TRBJ2-1	TRBD2	-	TRBV2	TGTGCCAGCAGCTCGACTAGCGTTAAAAGCTCCTACAATGAGCAGTTCTTC	CASSSTSVKSSYNEQFF